This TCR beta chain was obtained from a study of shared clonotypes between healthy human individuals. General observations from the study: Depth was large, yet rarefaction showed that sorted-subset sequencing was incomplete. Unshared clonotypes carried lower generation probabilities than those common to all four donors.

Here immunoSEQ multiplex PCR was the method, and the copy in TCRdb shows in-frame clones only, minus some. The repertoire includes some 580,000 clones, roughly 98% of them detected once, and more than 0.3% sits in the top ten. The naive CD8 population came from CD45RO-negative cells selected for CCR7, without terminally differentiated effector memory CD45RA+ cells. As to this clone: Antigen unknown.

Specimen: naive CD8+ T cells sorted from blood. The TCR comes from a man in his thirties or forties in good health.

The DNA of the CDR3 is TGCGCCAGCAGCTTGGAGGGACAGGGTAATTCCGGGGAGCTGTTTTTT. As protein: CASSLEGQGNSGELFF. The rearrangement uses TRBV5-1 and TRBJ2-2; 9 nucleotides align to TRBD1. V dropped 0 bases and J dropped 6; count of bases not matched to a gene: 6. Germline V gene lookup returns CDR1 SGHRS and CDR2 YFSETQ. The CDR3 totals 16 residues.